This T cell receptor (beta chain) was retrieved from a study of response to subunit inactivated influenza vaccine. Study-level results: Each seasonal influenza vaccination, the authors suggested, recruits few new T cells.

A note on this clonotype: Its antigen remains unknown.

TCRdb itself ran the RT-PCR reads through MiXCR, one entry per CDR3 protein. The data hold about 650,000 distinct CDR3 sequences, with around 15% observed a single time. Germline V CDR1 and CDR2: MNHEY, SVGEGT. Trimming removed 5 bases at V and 5 bases at J, with 10 bases between. The CDR3 contains 13 residues. The chain links TRBV6-2 or TRBV6-3 to TRBJ1-5; no definite D call. Material: PBMCs from blood, obtained 14 to 15 days before vaccination. The clonotype was recovered from a man aged 50 to 59 who received an inactivated influenza vaccine. This CDR3 reads CASSTQEDQPQHF. CDR3 in DNA: TGTGCCAGCAGTACTCAAGAGGATCAGCCCCAGCATTTT.